Listed here are 11 T cell receptor beta chains from one sample, sequenced in a study of CD8 T cells in ankylosing spondylitis. Study observations and caveats: A TCR beta motif made of under 10 highly homologous variants seemed typical of ankylosing spondylitis blood.

TCRdb redid the calling of the 5' RACE reads with MiXCR, one entry per CDR3 protein. This sample has hundreds of thousands of distinct CDR3 sequences, with 10% to 15% found just once. Their antigens remain unidentified. Sequencing used blood, either unsorted or a sorted T cell fraction (not recorded which). The receptors derive from a male donor with ankylosing spondylitis.

This clonotype has at least ten counts. The genes are TRBV29-1 and TRBJ2-2, with D uncertain. The CDR3 is 13 residues long. CDR1 and CDR2 from the germline V gene are SQVTM and ANQGSEA. The ends were cut back, 6 bases at V and 7 bases at J, with 15 bases in the middle. This CDR3 is CSVMDQPNGELFF. Written as DNA, the CDR3 is TGCAGCGTCATGGACCAACCGAACGGGGAGCTGTTTTTT.

There are a few counts of this clonotype. The chain couples TRBV12-3 or TRBV12-4 to TRBJ1-1, with D unclear. V was cut by 4 bases and J by 1 base, with 10 bases left in between. The CDR3 is 14 amino acids. Here the CDR3 reads CASSSRVRNTEAFF. The CDR3 DNA follows: TGTGCCAGCAGTTCCCGCGTCCGGAACACTGAAGCTTTCTTT.

The V gene is TRBV6-1, the J gene TRBJ1-2, with D possibly matching TRBD1 (6 bases). Trimming stripped 4 bases from V and 1 base from J, with 10 bases between. Germline-derived CDR1 and CDR2 are MNHNS and SASEGT. The CDR3 contains 14 residues. CDR3 in amino acids: CASSAGGHNYGYTF. DNA of the CDR3: TGTGCCAGCAGTGCGGGGGGGCATAACTATGGCTACACCTTC.

This clonotype was seen at least ten times. The V gene is TRBV5-1, the J gene TRBJ2-2, with D hard to call. Trimming pared 4 bases from V and 3 bases from J, leaving 10 bases between. This CDR3 is built from 14 residues. Per the germline V gene, CDR1 is SGHRS and CDR2 is YFSETQ. The CDR3 spells CASSLAEYTGELFF. As DNA, the CDR3 is TGCGCCAGCAGCCTGGCCGAGTACACCGGGGAGCTGTTTTTT.

This clonotype was observed a handful of times. CDR3 amino acids: CASSTGLAGAYEQYF. CDR3 bases: TGTGCCAGCTCAACGGGACTAGCGGGAGCCTACGAGCAGTACTTC. The chain has TRBV18 and TRBJ2-7; 14 bases fit TRBD2. Unmatched junction bases numbered 2, after V lost 5 bases and J lost 2 bases. Germline V lookup: CDR1 KGHSH, CDR2 LQKENI. The CDR3 extends over 15 amino acids.

The J gene is TRBJ2-5, the V gene TRBV4-1, with D possibly being TRBD2 (6 bases). The CDR3 runs 15 residues. The V end lost 4 bases, the J end lost 5 bases, and 17 bases lay between the germline ends. CDR1 and CDR2 (germline): MGHRA, YSYEKL. This chain's CDR3 is CASSPQGDSRETQYF. For the CDR3, the DNA is TGCGCCAGCAGCCCGCAAGGGGACTCAAGGGAGACCCAGTACTTC.

This clonotype has a handful of counts. V is TRBV12-3 or TRBV12-4 and J is TRBJ1-6, with D unresolved. Trimming took off 6 bases at V and 6 bases at J, with 9 bases between the two ends. CDR3 length: 13 amino acids. This CDR3 reads CASRNRPNSPLHF. As DNA, the CDR3 is TGTGCCAGCAGAAACCGACCTAATTCACCCCTCCACTTT.

There are a few counts of this clonotype. The J gene is TRBJ2-1, the V gene TRBV9, with D possibly matching TRBD2 (5 bases). The germline CDR1 and CDR2 sequences are SGDLS and YYNGEE. The V and J ends lost 3 bases and 5 bases respectively, with 9 bases between them. CDR3 length: 13 amino acids. The CDR3 coding sequence is TGTGCCAGCAGCGAGAGGGTAGACAATGAGCAGTTCTTC. Its protein is CASSERVDNEQFF.

This clonotype was seen many times. The chain links TRBV20-1 to TRBJ2-3; 11 bases map to TRBD2. CDR1 and CDR2 (germline): DFQATT, SNEGSKA (reference sequence). The CDR3 consists of 13 residues. The CDR3 reads CAAGLAVADTQYF. CDR3 sequence (DNA): TGCGCGGCGGGACTAGCGGTCGCAGATACGCAGTATTTT.

This rearrangement joins TRBV3-1 to TRBJ1-1; no firm D call. The length of the CDR3 is 11 residues. V was shortened by 1 base and J by 6 bases, with 3 bases between the two germline ends. Germline CDR1 reads LGHDT; CDR2 reads YNNKEL (reference sequence). The CDR3: CASSQGAEAFF. In DNA, the CDR3 is TGTGCCAGCAGCCAAGGAGCTGAAGCTTTCTTT.

There are a few counts of this clonotype. The rearrangement links TRBV6-5 to TRBJ2-7; D unresolved. Per germline, CDR1 MNHEY and CDR2 SVGAGI. V shed 0 bases and J shed 2 bases, with 11 bases lying between them. The length of the CDR3 is 15 residues. Here the CDR3 DNA reads TGTGCCAGCAGTTACTCAGGGAAGACGACCTACGAGCAGTACTTC. It encodes CASSYSGKTTYEQYF.